This T cell receptor beta chain was recovered during a study of identical twins. Template switching created a universal primer site, and the cDNA included unique molecular identifiers. TCRdb re-called the 5' RACE reads through MiXCR, storing one row per CDR3 protein. Among around 250,000 distinct CDR3 sequences listed, about 12% were seen once. Donors uniformly comprised healthy Caucasians. Germline-derived CDR1 and CDR2 are SGHTA and FQGNSA. The CDR3 contains 15 residues. The V end was cut by 1 base, the J end by 3 bases, with 13 bases between. These data were also reused for a study on yellow fever vaccine responses in identical twins.

Sequenced material: memory (CD45RO+) T cells sorted from blood. This chain links TRBV7-2 with TRBJ2-7, with no clear D. This TCR was sampled from a young woman in good health. CDR3 bases: TGTGCCAGCAGCTTAGGGGCGTCAAACTTCTACGAGCAGTACTTC. Encoded protein: CASSLGASNFYEQYF.